These 18 T cell receptor beta chains came from one sample sequenced in a study of blood T cell repertoires in COVID-19. Profiling relied on immunoSEQ multiplex PCR, and the TCRdb table lists in-frame clones only, not all of them. This table has some 250,000 clones, roughly 80% appearing once. Sequencing input: peripheral blood. These receptors all stem from an elderly woman with acute or convalescent COVID-19.

This chain uses TRBV6-5 with TRBJ2-7; D not certain. The CDR3 is 14 residues long. The germline V and J ends were trimmed by 0 bases and 6 bases, with 12 bases remaining between them. CDR1 and CDR2 from the germline V gene are MNHEY and SVGAGI. DNA for the CDR3: TGTGCCAGCAGTTACTCGAGAAGCTCTGGCGAGCAGTACTTC. Its translation: CASSYSRSSGEQYF.

The V and J genes are TRBV6-1 and TRBJ2-7; 7 bases are a match to TRBD1. Trimming at V came to 4 bases and at J to 3 bases, leaving 12 bases not matched to a gene. This CDR3 region has 16 residues. Germline loops: CDR1 MNHNS, CDR2 SASEGT. This CDR3 reads CASSGAPKTGNYEQYF. The CDR3 DNA reads TGTGCCAGCAGTGGGGCACCGAAGACAGGGAACTACGAGCAGTACTTC.

This chain links TRBV13 with TRBJ2-7; TRBD1 matches 9 bases. Trimming cost V 5 bases and J 2 bases; bases outside gene matches: 7. The germline V gene encodes CDR1 PRHDT and CDR2 FYEKMQ (reference sequence). The CDR3 extends over 15 amino acids. The chain's CDR3 is CASSRGQGLTYEQYF. The CDR3 DNA sequence: TGTGCCAGCAGCCGGGGACAGGGTTTAACCTACGAGCAGTACTTC.

This clone has more than one count but fewer than ten. The rearrangement joins TRBV9 to TRBJ2-1; 10 nucleotides align to TRBD2. Germline CDR1 reads SGDLS; CDR2 reads YYNGEE. Unmatched junction bases numbered 6, after V lost 0 bases and J lost 6 bases. The CDR3 extends over 16 amino acids. The CDR3 protein is CASSVVPAGGPNEQFF. CDR3 DNA sequence: TGTGCCAGCAGCGTAGTACCAGCGGGAGGGCCCAATGAGCAGTTCTTC.

V is TRBV5-1 and J is TRBJ2-5; D is ambiguous. The CDR3 extends over 14 amino acids. V dropped 0 bases and J dropped 2 bases, with 8 bases sitting between them. Germline V CDR1 and CDR2: SGHRS, YFSETQ. The CDR3 coding sequence is TGCGCCAGCAGCTTGGAGGCGGATCAAGAGACCCAGTACTTC. This gives the protein CASSLEADQETQYF. The full variable domain, rest sourced from reference TRBV5-1 and TRBJ2-5, is KAGVTQTPRYLIKTRGQQVTLSCSPISGHRSVSWYQQTPGQGLQFLFEYFSETQRNKGNFPGRFSGRQFSNSRSEMNVSTLELGDSALYLCASSLEADQETQYFGPGTRLLVL.

This chain uses TRBV27 with TRBJ1-1, with D possibly being TRBD1 (5 bases). Trimming took off 2 bases at V and 11 bases at J, with 9 bases between the two ends. CDR3 length equals 11 residues. In germline, CDR1 is MNHEY, CDR2 SMNVEV (reference sequence). The DNA for the CDR3 is TGTGCCAGCAGTTTACGGGGGGAGGCTTTCTTT. Its translation is CASSLRGEAFF.

CDR3 coding DNA: TGTGCCAGCAGCTGGCGACCAACTAGCTCTGAGCAGTTCTTC. It specifies CASSWRPTSSEQFF. J is TRBJ2-1 and V is TRBV5-4, with D possibly matching TRBD2 (6 bases). The germline V gene encodes CDR1 SGHNT and CDR2 YYREEE (reference sequence). V lost 3 bases, J lost 9 bases, and 16 bases lay in between. CDR3 length: 14 amino acids.

The chain has TRBV30 and TRBJ1-5; D gene uncertain. Trimming shortened V by 5 bases and J by 4 bases, and 18 bases separated the two germline ends. There are 15 residues in the CDR3. From germline, CDR1 is GTSNPN and CDR2 SVGIG (reference sequence). CDR3: CAWGKSGGVNQPQHF. CDR3 bases: TGTGCCTGGGGAAAATCGGGCGGGGTGAATCAGCCCCAGCATTTT.

CDR3: CASSLYPPRGRDEKLFF. In DNA, the CDR3 is TGTGCCAGCAGCTTGTACCCTCCCAGGGGGCGCGATGAAAAACTGTTTTTT. The chain has TRBV5-6 and TRBJ1-4; 8 nucleotides agree with TRBD1. After removal of 1 base from V and 6 bases from J, the junction contained 11 bases not matched to a gene. Germline-derived CDR1 and CDR2 are SGHDT and YYEEEE. The CDR3 covers 17 residues.

CDR3 region: CASRATGVTSTEAFF. The DNA for the CDR3 is TGTGCCAGCAGAGCGACAGGGGTGACTTCCACTGAAGCTTTCTTT. The V and J genes are TRBV6-6 and TRBJ1-1; 8 nucleotides agree with TRBD1. CDR3 size: 15 residues. Germline V CDR1 and CDR2: MNHNY, SVGAGI (reference sequence). The V and J ends lost 6 bases and 4 bases, in that order; junction bases with no gene match: 10.

The chain joins TRBV7-9 to TRBJ2-1; D is perhaps TRBD2 (6 bases). Germline CDR1 SEHNR, CDR2 FQNEAQ (reference sequence). The germline V and J ends were trimmed by 2 bases and 0 bases, with 11 bases remaining between them. This CDR3 comprises 16 residues. CDR3 residues: CASSLYAGSSYNEQFF. CDR3 in DNA: TGTGCCAGCAGCTTATATGCGGGGAGCTCCTACAATGAGCAGTTCTTC.

This clone has a handful of counts. This rearrangement joins TRBV29-1 to TRBJ1-1; 12 nucleotides line up with TRBD1. This CDR3 region has 14 residues. CDR1 is SQVTM and CDR2 is ANQGSEA in the germline V gene. The trim removed 0 bases at V and 10 bases at J, leaving 6 bases unmatched. The CDR3 reads CSVEDPGQGAGAFF. The CDR3, as DNA: TGCAGCGTTGAAGATCCGGGACAGGGGGCTGGAGCTTTCTTT. Full variable domain (outside the CDR3, taken from reference TRBV29-1 and TRBJ1-1): SAVISQKPSRDICQRGTSLTIQCQVDSQVTMMFWYRQQPGQSLTLIATANQGSEATYESGFVIDKFPISRPNLTFSTLTVSNMSPEDSSIYLCSVEDPGQGAGAFFGQGTRLTVV.

This clone showed up just a few times. The chain carries TRBV7-2 and TRBJ2-3; possible D gene TRBD1, 5 bases. Trimming took 7 bases from V and 7 from J, leaving 21 bases between them. Germline loops: CDR1 SGHTA, CDR2 FQGNSA. The CDR3 is 15 residues long. CDR3 loop: CASMLIDRAIYTQYF. The CDR3 region has the DNA TGTGCCAGCATGTTAATAGACAGAGCAATATATACGCAGTATTTT.

This clone showed up just a few times. V and J are TRBV3-1 (or the pseudogene TRBV3-2) and TRBJ2-7; D uncertain. V was shortened by 7 bases and J by 2 bases, with 15 bases between the two germline ends. Germline V gene data show CDR1 as LGHDT and CDR2 as YNNKEL (reference sequence). The CDR3 extends over 14 amino acids. The CDR3 bases are TGTGCCAGCAAAGGTCTAGGCAGACCCTACGAGCAGTACTTC. It yields the protein CASKGLGRPYEQYF.

This clone occurred once. The chain employs TRBV24-1 and TRBJ1-1, with unresolved D. CDR3 length: 16 amino acids. The germline V and J ends were trimmed by 5 bases and 2 bases, with 17 bases remaining between them. Germline loops: CDR1 KGHDR, CDR2 SFDVKD. The CDR3 region is CATSGLLAHLNTEAFF. CDR3 in DNA: TGTGCCACCAGTGGCCTGCTAGCCCACCTTAACACTGAAGCTTTCTTT.

This chain uses TRBV6-5 with TRBJ1-4, with 8 nucleotides matching TRBD1. The germline CDR1 and CDR2 sequences are MNHEY and SVGAGI. This CDR3 is 15 amino acids long. The V segment lost 6 bases and the J segment 6 bases; nucleotides outside the gene matches: 9. CDR3 residues: CASRPTGGSYEKLFF. The DNA for the CDR3 is TGTGCCAGCAGACCTACAGGGGGTAGTTATGAAAAACTGTTTTTT.

This chain joins TRBV19 and TRBJ2-5; TRBD1 matches at 7 bases. With 3 bases clipped from V and 5 bases from J, the junction kept 6 bases outside the gene matches. Germline V gives CDR1 LNHDA, CDR2 SQIVND (reference sequence). The CDR3 length is 14 residues. The CDR3 protein is CASSIVGGAETQYF. DNA for the CDR3: TGTGCCAGTAGTATCGTAGGGGGCGCTGAGACCCAGTACTTC.

This chain joins TRBV19 and TRBJ1-1; D not certain. The V gene lost 7 bases and the J gene lost 0 bases, with 15 bases spanning the gap. Germline values: CDR1 LNHDA, CDR2 SQIVND (reference sequence). The CDR3 totals 15 residues. CDR3 sequence (DNA): TGTGCCAGTATCCGGGGAGGAGGAATGAACACTGAAGCTTTCTTT. This encodes CASIRGGGMNTEAFF.